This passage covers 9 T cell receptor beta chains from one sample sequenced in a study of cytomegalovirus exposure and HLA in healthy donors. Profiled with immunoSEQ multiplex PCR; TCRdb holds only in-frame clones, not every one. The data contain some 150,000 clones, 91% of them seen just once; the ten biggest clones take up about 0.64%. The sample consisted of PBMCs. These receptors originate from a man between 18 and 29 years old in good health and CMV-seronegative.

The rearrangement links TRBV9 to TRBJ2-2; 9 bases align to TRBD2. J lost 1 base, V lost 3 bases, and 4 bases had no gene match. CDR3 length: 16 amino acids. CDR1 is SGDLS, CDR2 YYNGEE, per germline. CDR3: CASSDGGRVNTGELFF. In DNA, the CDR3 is TGTGCCAGCAGCGATGGCGGGAGGGTGAACACCGGGGAGCTGTTTTTT.

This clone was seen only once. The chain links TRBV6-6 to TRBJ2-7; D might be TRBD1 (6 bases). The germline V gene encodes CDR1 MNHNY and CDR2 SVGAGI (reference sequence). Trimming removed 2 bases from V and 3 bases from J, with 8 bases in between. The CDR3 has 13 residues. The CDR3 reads CASSYPGDYEQYV. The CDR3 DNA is TGTGCCAGCAGTTACCCAGGGGACTACGAGCAGTACGTC.

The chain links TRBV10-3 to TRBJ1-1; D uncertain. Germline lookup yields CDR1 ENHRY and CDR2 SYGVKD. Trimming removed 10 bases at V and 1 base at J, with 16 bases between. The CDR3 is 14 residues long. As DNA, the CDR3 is TGTGCCACCTTGGGAGACCATGCGAACACTGAAGCTTTCTTT. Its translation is CATLGDHANTEAFF.

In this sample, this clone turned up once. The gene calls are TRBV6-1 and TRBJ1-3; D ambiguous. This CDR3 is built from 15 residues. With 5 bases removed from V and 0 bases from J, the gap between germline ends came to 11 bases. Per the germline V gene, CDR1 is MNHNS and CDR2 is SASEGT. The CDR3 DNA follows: TGTGCCAGCAGTCCCGGGGTCAGCTCTGGAAACACCATATATTTT. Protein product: CASSPGVSSGNTIYF.

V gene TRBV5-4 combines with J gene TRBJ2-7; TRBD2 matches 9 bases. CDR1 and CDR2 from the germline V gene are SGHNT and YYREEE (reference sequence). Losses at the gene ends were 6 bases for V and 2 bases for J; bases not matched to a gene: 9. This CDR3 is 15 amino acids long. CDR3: CASTTQRGVAYEQYF. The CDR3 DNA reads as TGTGCCAGCACCACCCAGCGGGGGGTTGCCTACGAGCAGTACTTC.

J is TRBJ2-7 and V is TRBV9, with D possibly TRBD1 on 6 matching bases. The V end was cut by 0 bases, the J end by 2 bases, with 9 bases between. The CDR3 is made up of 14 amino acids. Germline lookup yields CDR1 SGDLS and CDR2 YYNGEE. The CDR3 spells CASSVGTETYEQYF. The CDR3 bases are TGTGCCAGCAGCGTAGGGACAGAAACCTACGAGCAGTACTTC.

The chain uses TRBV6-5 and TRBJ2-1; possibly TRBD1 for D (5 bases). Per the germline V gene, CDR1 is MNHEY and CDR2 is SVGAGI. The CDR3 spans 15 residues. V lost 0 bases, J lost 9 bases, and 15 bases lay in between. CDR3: CASSYSPLGAGEQFF. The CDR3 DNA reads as TGTGCCAGCAGTTACTCGCCATTAGGGGCCGGTGAGCAGTTCTTC.

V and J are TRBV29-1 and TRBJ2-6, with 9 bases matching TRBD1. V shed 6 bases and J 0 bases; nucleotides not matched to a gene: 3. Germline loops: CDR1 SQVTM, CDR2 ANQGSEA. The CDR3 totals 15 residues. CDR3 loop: CSVGQGSSGANVLTF. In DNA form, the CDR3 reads TGCAGCGTAGGACAGGGGAGCTCTGGGGCCAACGTCCTGACTTTC.

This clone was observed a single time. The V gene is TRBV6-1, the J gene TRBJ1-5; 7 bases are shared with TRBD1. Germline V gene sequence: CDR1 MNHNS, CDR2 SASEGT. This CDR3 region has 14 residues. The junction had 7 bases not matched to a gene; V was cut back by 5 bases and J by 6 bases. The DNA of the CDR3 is TGTGCCAGCAGTATAGACAGGGTCGGTCAGCCCCAGCATTTT. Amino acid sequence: CASSIDRVGQPQHF.